One and the same sample provided the 4 T cell receptor beta chains below, sequenced in a study of T cell responses to AZD1222 COVID-19 vaccine. Clones were sequenced by immunoSEQ multiplex PCR, and TCRdb holds only the in-frame ones, with some missing. The sample lists about 110,000 clones, roughly 86% seen once, with around 3.2% in the top ten. The source was peripheral blood, collected on day 0 of AZD1222 vaccination. Receptors were obtained from an adult in good health.

The chain's CDR3 is CASSLGSLPNTEAFF. The CDR3 nucleotides read TGTGCCAGCAGCTTAGGGTCCCTTCCGAACACTGAAGCTTTCTTT. This chain joins TRBV7-9 and TRBJ1-1; D uncertain. The CDR3 has 15 residues. Trimming stripped 1 base from V and 1 base from J, with 10 bases between. Germline V gives CDR1 SEHNR, CDR2 FQNEAQ (reference sequence).

The rearrangement links TRBV6-5 to TRBJ2-7; D perhaps matches TRBD2 (6 bases). The V end was cut by 7 bases, the J end by 2 bases, with 9 bases between. Germline V gene data show CDR1 as MNHEY and CDR2 as SVGAGI. There are 12 residues in the CDR3. CDR3 in DNA: TGTGCCAGCACTTCGGGGGCCTACGAGCAGTACTTC. Its translation: CASTSGAYEQYF.

CDR3 in amino acids: CASSKLPTNEKLFF. The CDR3 bases are TGTGCCAGCAGTAAATTGCCAACTAATGAAAAACTGTTTTTT. This chain uses TRBV27 with TRBJ1-4, with unresolved D. The CDR3 runs 14 residues. Germline V lookup: CDR1 MNHEY, CDR2 SMNVEV (reference sequence). V was trimmed by 5 bases and J by 0 bases, leaving 7 bases between them.

V is TRBV4-3 and J is TRBJ1-6; D possibly corresponds to TRBD1 (5 bases). V lost 0 bases to trimming and J lost 6 bases, with 12 bases between them. Germline CDR1 LGHNA, CDR2 YSLEER. The CDR3 totals 16 residues. The CDR3 nucleotides are TGCGCCAGCAGCCAAGATCTGTTAGGGGCTAATTCACCCCTCCACTTT. The encoded protein is CASSQDLLGANSPLHF.